A single sample gave rise to the 25 T cell receptor beta chains below, sequenced in a study of shared clonotypes between healthy human individuals. Sequencing was performed with immunoSEQ multiplex PCR; in TCRdb, only in-frame clones are kept and a portion is missing. Here the sample spans over 2 million clones, 80% to 95% being singletons. The sequencing sample was made of naive CD4+ T cells from PBMCs. The subset is: CD45RA+ positively selected. The source of these receptors is a man between 18 and 29 years old in good health. Some clones in this sample may be carry-over from other donors' samples.

Remarks on this clone: The sample has other DNA sequences that encode this CDR3 too. This chain uses TRBV28 with TRBJ2-1; D is perhaps TRBD2 (5 bases). The germline V gene encodes CDR1 MDHEN and CDR2 SYDVKM. The CDR3 has 16 amino acids. V was clipped by 2 bases and J by 1 base, with 12 bases between them. The CDR3 region is CASSLAGGGSYNEQFF. The CDR3 nucleotides read TGTGCCAGCAGTTTAGCGGGTGGTGGGTCCTACAATGAGCAGTTCTTC.

CDR3 amino acids: CASSSVHRGESSGNTIYF. The CDR3 DNA reads as TGTGCCAGCAGCTCGGTACACAGGGGGGAAAGCTCTGGAAACACCATATATTTT. The V and J genes are TRBV7-4 and TRBJ1-3, with 8 bases matching TRBD1. The CDR3 totals 18 residues. V dropped 4 bases and J dropped 0; count of bases not matched to a gene: 11. Germline loops: CDR1 SGHVT, CDR2 SQSDAQ.

The CDR3 protein is CASKGVTSGNTIYF. DNA for the CDR3: TGTGCCAGCAAAGGGGTTACCTCTGGAAACACCATATATTTT. The chain links TRBV7-2 to TRBJ1-3; maybe TRBD1 (5 bases). Trimming took 7 bases from V and 0 from J, leaving 10 bases between them. The CDR3 runs 14 residues. Germline CDR1 SGHTA, CDR2 FQGNSA.

The chain uses TRBV5-4 and TRBJ2-1, with unresolved D. CDR3 length equals 14 residues. Germline lookup yields CDR1 SGHNT and CDR2 YYREEE (reference sequence). Trimming removed 0 bases at V and 6 bases at J, with 10 bases between. CDR3 in DNA: TGTGCCAGCAGCTTGGGGGAAAGGGTCAATGAGCAGTTCTTC. Translated, it gives CASSLGERVNEQFF.

The V gene is TRBV4-3, the J gene TRBJ2-3; TRBD2 agrees at 9 bases. This CDR3 contains 16 residues. From germline, CDR1 is LGHNA and CDR2 YSLEER. V was pared by 0 bases and J by 4 bases, with 5 bases of the junction left unmatched. In DNA, the CDR3 is TGCGCCAGCAGCCAAGAGTGGGCGGGAGGGCCAGATACGCAGTATTTT. Protein: CASSQEWAGGPDTQYF.

The chain recombines TRBV10-3 with TRBJ2-2; 8 nucleotides align to TRBD2. CDR3 size: 17 residues. Trimming at V came to 0 bases and at J to 5 bases, leaving 8 bases not matched to a gene. Germline V CDR1 and CDR2: ENHRY, SYGVKD. As DNA, the CDR3 is TGTGCCATCAGTGAGTCGAAAGTAGCGGGAAAAACCGGGGAGCTGTTTTTT. It specifies CAISESKVAGKTGELFF.

V is TRBV28 and J is TRBJ1-5; D is uncertain. Trimming took off 5 bases at V and 6 bases at J, with 20 bases between the two ends. Germline CDR1 reads MDHEN; CDR2 reads SYDVKM. The CDR3 contains 16 residues. In nucleotides, the CDR3 is TGTGCCAGCAGTCCGCGGACGGGGAGGGTCGGTCAGCCCCAGCATTTT. It translates to CASSPRTGRVGQPQHF.

V gene TRBV28 combines with J gene TRBJ2-1; perhaps TRBD2 as D (6 bases). V lost 7 bases, J lost 2 bases, and 24 bases lay in between. The length of the CDR3 is 18 residues. Germline V gene sequence: CDR1 MDHEN, CDR2 SYDVKM. CDR3 in DNA: TGTGCCAGCATGTCTCGGATTCATGGCGGGAAGACCTACAATGAGCAGTTCTTC. Encoded protein: CASMSRIHGGKTYNEQFF.

Details on this clone: This specimen includes other DNA sequences encoding the same CDR3. The chain employs TRBV7-2 and TRBJ2-7; D unresolved. CDR3 length: 12 residues. The germline gives CDR1 SGHTA, CDR2 FQGNSA. Trimming shortened V by 1 base and J by 5 bases, and 6 bases separated the two germline ends. This CDR3 reads CASSLVGNEQYF. CDR3 sequence (DNA): TGTGCCAGCAGCTTAGTTGGGAACGAGCAGTACTTC.

The chain carries TRBV5-4 and TRBJ1-2, with D possibly matching TRBD1 (5 bases). The V end was cut by 4 bases, the J end by 7 bases, with 11 bases between. Per germline, CDR1 SGHNT and CDR2 YYREEE (reference sequence). The CDR3 is 12 residues long. The CDR3 loop is CASSRGLGGYTF. CDR3 bases: TGTGCCAGCAGCCGGGGCCTGGGTGGCTACACCTTC.

The chain links TRBV23-1 to TRBJ2-7; D remains unclear. TRBV23-1 is sorted into the ORF group, with uncertain function. With 8 bases removed from V and 6 bases from J, the gap between germline ends came to 26 bases. The CDR3 length is 16 residues. Here the CDR3 reads CASPRLRPRSVVEQYF. DNA of the CDR3: TGCGCCAGCCCGCGGCTTAGACCCCGCTCGGTCGTCGAGCAGTACTTC.

This clone was counted between two and nine times. The rearrangement uses TRBV27 and TRBJ1-5, with D possibly TRBD1 on 6 matching bases. CDR1 is MNHEY and CDR2 is SMNVEV in the germline V gene (reference sequence). The CDR3 loop spans 15 amino acids. V lost 4 bases and J lost 2, with 12 bases in between. This CDR3 reads CASSSDRLGNQPQHF. CDR3 in DNA: TGTGCCAGCAGTTCCGACAGGCTAGGCAATCAGCCCCAGCATTTT.

The CDR3 DNA is TGTGCCTGGAGTGAAACTAGCACCGGGGAGCTGTTTTTT. Protein product: CAWSETSTGELFF. V is TRBV30 and J is TRBJ2-2, with D possibly being TRBD2 (5 bases). V shed 1 base and J shed 4 bases, with 7 bases lying between them. The germline V gene encodes CDR1 GTSNPN and CDR2 SVGIG (reference sequence). The CDR3 is 13 residues long.

Here the CDR3 reads CASSGLSRSAEAFF. The CDR3 DNA reads as TGTGCCAGCAGTGGTCTGTCTAGATCCGCTGAAGCTTTCTTT. The chain has TRBV6-1 and TRBJ1-1, with D uncertain. Per the germline V gene, CDR1 is MNHNS and CDR2 is SASEGT. CDR3 length equals 14 residues. V was trimmed by 4 bases and J by 6 bases, leaving 15 bases between them.

The chain uses TRBV6-1 and TRBJ1-2; D not resolved. The CDR3 covers 13 residues. Germline CDR1 reads MNHNS; CDR2 reads SASEGT. V was shortened by 5 bases and J by 1 base, with 8 bases between the two germline ends. CDR3 protein: CASSPRDNYGYTF. The CDR3 bases are TGTGCCAGCAGTCCCCGGGATAACTATGGCTACACCTTC.

The rearrangement links TRBV6-1 to TRBJ2-7; D remains unclear. Germline V gives CDR1 MNHNS, CDR2 SASEGT. The ends were cut back, 7 bases at V and 0 bases at J, with 10 bases in the middle. This CDR3 region has 13 residues. The DNA for the CDR3 is TGTGCCAGCACCGACTGGGTCTCCTACGAGCAGTACTTC. Translating it yields CASTDWVSYEQYF.

The chain recombines TRBV2 with TRBJ2-5; D ambiguous. This CDR3 is built from 12 residues. CDR1 and CDR2 (germline): SNHLY, FYNNEI. V was shortened by 5 bases and J by 4 bases, with 8 bases between the two germline ends. This CDR3 reads CASSRASETQYF. The CDR3 nucleotides read TGTGCCAGCAGTCGTGCGTCAGAGACCCAGTACTTC.

In this sample, this clone turned up a few times. The V and J genes are TRBV10-1 and TRBJ1-3; D perhaps matches TRBD1 (5 bases). CDR1 is WNHNN, CDR2 SYGVQD, per germline (reference sequence). V lost 3 bases and J lost 4, with 10 bases in between. The CDR3 contains 14 residues. CDR3 DNA: TGCGCCAGCAGTGATTCAGGGAAGGGAAACACCATATATTTT. This sequence encodes CASSDSGKGNTIYF.

This chain connects TRBV5-1 to TRBJ2-1; possibly TRBD2 for D (6 bases). The V gene's germline CDR1 is SGHRS and CDR2 YFSETQ. The CDR3 loop spans 17 amino acids. V was shortened by 4 bases and J by 0 bases, with 17 bases between the two germline ends. CDR3 region: CASSPGLSGSSYNEQFF. CDR3 nucleotide sequence: TGCGCCAGCAGCCCGGGCCTTAGCGGCAGCTCCTACAATGAGCAGTTCTTC.

The V and J genes are TRBV6-4 and TRBJ2-3; D possibly corresponds to TRBD2 (5 bases). Trimming left V 4 bases short and J 1 base short, with 12 bases between. The germline V gene has CDR1 MRHNA and CDR2 SNTAGT. This CDR3 is 15 amino acids long. The CDR3 nucleotides read TGTGCCAGCAGTGCCTCGGGGTGGCGCACAGATACGCAGTATTTT. Its protein product is CASSASGWRTDTQYF.

Turning to this clone: This sample also contains other DNA sequences that code for the same CDR3. CDR3 bases: TGTGCCAGCAGTTTATGGGGATCCGGGAACACCATATATTTT. It translates to CASSLWGSGNTIYF. The chain employs TRBV28 and TRBJ1-3; D ambiguous. V lost 0 bases and J lost 7, with 10 bases in between. The CDR3 contains 14 residues. CDR1 and CDR2 from the germline V gene are MDHEN and SYDVKM.

The chain employs TRBV9 and TRBJ2-3; 7 positions match TRBD2. Germline V CDR1 and CDR2: SGDLS, YYNGEE. Unmatched junction bases numbered 6, after V lost 1 base and J lost 1 base. This CDR3 contains 16 residues. This CDR3 reads CASSVQTSGGTDTQYF. CDR3 nucleotide sequence: TGTGCCAGCAGCGTACAGACGAGCGGGGGCACAGATACGCAGTATTTT.

The V and J genes are TRBV7-9 and TRBJ2-7; D ambiguous. There are 13 residues in the CDR3. The germline V gene has CDR1 SEHNR and CDR2 FQNEAQ (reference sequence). Trimming took off 8 bases at V and 1 base at J, with 12 bases between the two ends. Here the CDR3 reads CASGAARSYEQYF. The DNA of the CDR3 is TGTGCCAGCGGTGCGGCGCGTTCCTACGAGCAGTACTTC.

The chain recombines TRBV7-2 with TRBJ2-7; 9 bases agree with TRBD2. The CDR3 loop spans 13 amino acids. V lost 5 bases, J lost 4 bases, and 3 bases stayed unmatched. Germline CDR1 reads SGHTA; CDR2 reads FQGNSA. The CDR3 nucleotides are TGTGCCAGCAGCCACACTAGCGGGTACGAGCAGTACTTC. This sequence encodes CASSHTSGYEQYF.

About this clone: Within the sample, other DNA sequences also encode this same CDR3. The CDR3 sequence is CASRANTEAFF. The CDR3 coding sequence is TGTGCCAGCAGAGCGAACACTGAAGCTTTCTTT. The chain joins TRBV2 to TRBJ1-1, with D uncertain. V shed 6 bases and J shed 1 base, with 3 bases lying between them. There are 11 residues in the CDR3. Per the germline V gene, CDR1 is SNHLY and CDR2 is FYNNEI. Full variable domain (outside the CDR3, taken from reference TRBV2 and TRBJ1-1): EPEVTQTPSHQVTQMGQEVILRCVPISNHLYFYWYRQILGQKVEFLVSFYNNEISEKSEIFDDQFSVERPDGSNFTLKIRSTKLEDSAMYFCASRANTEAFFGQGTRLTVV.